Below are 9 T cell receptor beta chains sequenced from a single sample in a study of blood T cell repertoires in COVID-19. Clones were read by immunoSEQ multiplex PCR, and TCRdb kept only the in-frame ones, dropping some. The top ten clones hold more than 3% of a sample with about 59,000 clones, around 80% of them seen once. Sequenced sample: peripheral blood. These receptors were obtained from a man in his sixties with acute or convalescent COVID-19.

The chain is built from TRBV5-1 and TRBJ2-1, with 15 bases aligning to TRBD2. Germline V gene data show CDR1 as SGHRS and CDR2 as YFSETQ. The CDR3 totals 19 residues. V dropped 4 bases and J dropped 3; count of bases not matched to a gene: 11. CDR3 sequence reads: CASSQTPGLAGGRYNEQFF. The CDR3 DNA sequence: TGCGCCAGCAGCCAGACCCCGGGACTAGCGGGAGGTCGCTACAATGAGCAGTTCTTC.

The V gene is TRBV29-1, the J gene TRBJ1-2; D is undetermined. This CDR3 contains 12 residues. Germline V lookup: CDR1 SQVTM, CDR2 ANQGSEA. V dropped 0 bases and J dropped 2 bases, with 4 bases sitting between them. The CDR3 region has the DNA TGCAGCGTTGAAGACGGGAACTATGGCTACACCTTC. Protein sequence: CSVEDGNYGYTF.

The chain is built from TRBV7-6 and TRBJ2-7; no reliable D call. This CDR3 spans 14 amino acids. The germline V and J ends were trimmed by 0 bases and 6 bases, with 12 bases remaining between them. CDR1 SGHVS and CDR2 FNYEAQ come from the germline V gene. CDR3 residues: CASSLASGDAEQYF. The DNA of the CDR3 is TGTGCCAGCAGCTTAGCGTCTGGAGATGCCGAGCAGTACTTC.

V gene TRBV5-1 combines with J gene TRBJ2-7; TRBD2 aligns across 7 bases. V gave up 0 bases and J gave up 5 bases; unmatched junction bases: 5. Germline CDR1 SGHRS, CDR2 YFSETQ. The CDR3 extends over 14 amino acids. CDR3 region: CASSLVLAAHEQYF. The CDR3 region has the DNA TGCGCCAGCAGCTTGGTTCTAGCGGCCCACGAGCAGTACTTC.

J is TRBJ2-5 and V is TRBV27; tentative D call: TRBD1 (8 bases). Germline loops: CDR1 MNHEY, CDR2 SMNVEV (reference sequence). Trimming took 8 bases from V and 9 from J, leaving 28 bases between them. This CDR3 comprises 16 residues. The CDR3, as DNA: TGTGCCAGCGGACGGGAGGTCAGCGCGACAGGGGCTGCCCAGTACTTC. Protein: CASGREVSATGAAQYF.

V usage is TRBV7-4 and J usage is TRBJ2-7; TRBD2 matches at 16 bases. Germline V gene lookup returns CDR1 SGHVT and CDR2 SQSDAQ. V lost 5 bases, J lost 3 bases, and 13 bases stayed unmatched. The CDR3 has 19 residues. CDR3 nucleotides: TGTGCCAGCAGCCCGGGGGGGACTAGCGGGAGGGGAAACCTCTACGAGCAGTACTTC. Its translation: CASSPGGTSGRGNLYEQYF.

In the case of this clone: The sample contains more than one DNA sequence encoding this CDR3. This CDR3 reads CASTQHGGRSNQPQHF. As DNA, the CDR3 is TGTGCCAGCACACAACACGGGGGTAGGAGCAATCAGCCCCAGCATTTT. The rearrangement uses TRBV27 and TRBJ1-5; TRBD1 is a possible D gene (5 bases). V was trimmed by 7 bases and J by 1 base, leaving 17 bases between them. The length of the CDR3 is 16 residues. Per the germline V gene, CDR1 is MNHEY and CDR2 is SMNVEV (reference sequence).

The CDR3 reads CASSVDTNSYEQYF. CDR3 bases: TGCGCCAGCAGCGTGGACACTAACTCCTACGAGCAGTACTTC. J is TRBJ2-7 and V is TRBV5-1, with TRBD1 as a possible D gene (5 bases). In germline, CDR1 is SGHRS, CDR2 YFSETQ. V lost 4 bases and J 0 bases, leaving 11 bases between the germline ends. The CDR3 is 14 residues long.

V usage is TRBV18 and J usage is TRBJ2-2, with 7 bases identical to TRBD2. The CDR3 is 16 amino acids. CDR1 is KGHSH, CDR2 LQKENI, per germline. The J segment lost 4 bases and the V segment lost 0 bases, leaving 5 bases of the junction unmatched. CDR3 sequence (DNA): TGTGCCAGCTCACCACCGGTCGGGAGGAGCACCGGGGAGCTGTTTTTT. It translates to CASSPPVGRSTGELFF.